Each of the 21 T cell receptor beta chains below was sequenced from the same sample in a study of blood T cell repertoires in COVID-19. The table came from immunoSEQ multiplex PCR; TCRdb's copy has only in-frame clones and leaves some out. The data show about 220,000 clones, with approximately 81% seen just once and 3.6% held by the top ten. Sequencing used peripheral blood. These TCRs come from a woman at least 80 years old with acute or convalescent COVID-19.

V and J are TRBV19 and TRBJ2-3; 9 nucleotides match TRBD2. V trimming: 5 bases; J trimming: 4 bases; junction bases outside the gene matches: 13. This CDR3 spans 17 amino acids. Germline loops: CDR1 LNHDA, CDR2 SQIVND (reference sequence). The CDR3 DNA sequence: TGTGCCAGTAGTTCTCGTTCCTTAGCGGGGGCCCCAGATACGCAGTATTTT. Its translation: CASSSRSLAGAPDTQYF.

Here the CDR3 DNA reads TGTGCCAGCAGTGAAGGCATGAACACTGAAGCTTTCTTT. It specifies CASSEGMNTEAFF. The chain carries TRBV25-1 and TRBJ1-1; unclear D gene. The germline V gene encodes CDR1 MGHDK and CDR2 SYGVNS. The CDR3 contains 13 residues. V was cut by 2 bases and J by 0 bases, with 4 bases left in between. Full variable domain (missing parts from reference TRBV25-1 and TRBJ1-1): EADIYQTPRYLVIGTGKKITLECSQTMGHDKMYWYQQDPGMELHLIHYSYGVNSTEKGDLSSESTVSRIRTEHFPLTLESARPSHTSQYLCASSEGMNTEAFFGQGTRLTVV.

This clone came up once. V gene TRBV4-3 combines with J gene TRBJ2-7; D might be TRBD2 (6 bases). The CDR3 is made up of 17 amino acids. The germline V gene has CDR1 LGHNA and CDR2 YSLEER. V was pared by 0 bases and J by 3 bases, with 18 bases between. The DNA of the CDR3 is TGCGCCAGCAGCCAAGATCCGGGTAGCGGTCGCGGCTACGAGCAGTACTTC. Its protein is CASSQDPGSGRGYEQYF.

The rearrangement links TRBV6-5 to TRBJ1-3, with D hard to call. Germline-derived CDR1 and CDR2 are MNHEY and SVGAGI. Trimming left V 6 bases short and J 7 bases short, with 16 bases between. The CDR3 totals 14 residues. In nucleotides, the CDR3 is TGTGCCAGCAGCATACTAATAGGAGGGAACACCATATATTTT. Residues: CASSILIGGNTIYF.

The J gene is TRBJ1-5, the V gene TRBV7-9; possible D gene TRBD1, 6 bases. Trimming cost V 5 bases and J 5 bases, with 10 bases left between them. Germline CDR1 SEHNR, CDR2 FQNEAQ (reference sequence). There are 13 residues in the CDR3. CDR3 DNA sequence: TGTGCCAGCAGCGGAGGGGGGGATCAGCCCCAGCATTTT. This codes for CASSGGGDQPQHF.

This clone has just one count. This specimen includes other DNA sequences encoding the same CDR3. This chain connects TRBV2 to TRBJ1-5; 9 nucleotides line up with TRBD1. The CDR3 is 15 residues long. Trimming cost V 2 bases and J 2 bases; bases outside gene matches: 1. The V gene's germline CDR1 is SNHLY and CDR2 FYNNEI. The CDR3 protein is CASSERTGGNQPQHF. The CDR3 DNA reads TGTGCCAGCAGTGAAAGGACAGGGGGCAATCAGCCCCAGCATTTT.

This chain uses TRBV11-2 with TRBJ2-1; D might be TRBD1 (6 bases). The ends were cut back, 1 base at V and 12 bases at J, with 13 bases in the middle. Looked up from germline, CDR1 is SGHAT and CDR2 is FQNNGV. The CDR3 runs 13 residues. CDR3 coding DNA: TGTGCCAGCAGCTTAGGATTGGACAGCTCGCAGTTCTTC. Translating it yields CASSLGLDSSQFF.

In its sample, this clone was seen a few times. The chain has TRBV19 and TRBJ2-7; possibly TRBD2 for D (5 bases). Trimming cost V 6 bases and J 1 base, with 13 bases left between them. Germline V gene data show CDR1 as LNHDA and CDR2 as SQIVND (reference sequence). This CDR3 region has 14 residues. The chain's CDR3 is CASSLRTSSYEQYF. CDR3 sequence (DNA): TGTGCCAGTAGCCTACGGACTTCATCCTACGAGCAGTACTTC.

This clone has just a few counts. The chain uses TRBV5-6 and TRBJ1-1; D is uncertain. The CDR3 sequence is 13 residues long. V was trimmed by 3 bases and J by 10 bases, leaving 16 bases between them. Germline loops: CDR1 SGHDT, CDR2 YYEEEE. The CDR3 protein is CASSSKAGPRAFF. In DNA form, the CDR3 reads TGTGCCAGCAGCTCTAAGGCGGGTCCCCGAGCTTTCTTT.

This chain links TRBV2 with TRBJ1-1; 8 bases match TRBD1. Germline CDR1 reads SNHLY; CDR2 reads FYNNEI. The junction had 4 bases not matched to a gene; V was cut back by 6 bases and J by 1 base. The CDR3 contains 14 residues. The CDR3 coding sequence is TGTGCCAGCAGAGGGGACAGGACGAACACTGAAGCTTTCTTT. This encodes CASRGDRTNTEAFF.

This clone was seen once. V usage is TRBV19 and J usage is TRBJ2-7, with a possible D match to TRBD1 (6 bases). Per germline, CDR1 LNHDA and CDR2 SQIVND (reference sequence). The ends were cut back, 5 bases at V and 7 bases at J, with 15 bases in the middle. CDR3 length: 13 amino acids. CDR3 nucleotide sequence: TGTGCCAGTAGTCCCCGACAGGAGCGGGAGCAGTACTTC. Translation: CASSPRQEREQYF.

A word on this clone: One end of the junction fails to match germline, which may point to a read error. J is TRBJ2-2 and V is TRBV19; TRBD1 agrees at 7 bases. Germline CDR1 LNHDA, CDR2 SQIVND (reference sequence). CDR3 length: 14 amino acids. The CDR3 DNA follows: TGTGCCAGTAGGATAGACAGGGATTCCGGGGAGCTGTTTTTT. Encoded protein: CASRIDRDSGELFF.

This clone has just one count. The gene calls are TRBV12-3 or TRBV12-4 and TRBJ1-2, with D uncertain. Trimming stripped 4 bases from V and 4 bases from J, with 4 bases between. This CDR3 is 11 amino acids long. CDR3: CASSYSYGYTF. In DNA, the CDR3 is TGTGCCAGCAGTTACAGCTATGGCTACACCTTC.

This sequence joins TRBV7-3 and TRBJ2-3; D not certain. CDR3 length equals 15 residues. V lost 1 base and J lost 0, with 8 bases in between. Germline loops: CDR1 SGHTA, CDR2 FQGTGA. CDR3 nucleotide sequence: TGTGCCAGCAGCTTAATGGCAGGTAGCACAGATACGCAGTATTTT. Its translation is CASSLMAGSTDTQYF.

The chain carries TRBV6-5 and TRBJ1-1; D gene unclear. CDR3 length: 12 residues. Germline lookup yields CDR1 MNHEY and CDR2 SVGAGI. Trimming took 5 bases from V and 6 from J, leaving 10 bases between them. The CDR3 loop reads CASSQTAPEAFF. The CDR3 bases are TGTGCCAGCAGTCAGACTGCACCTGAAGCTTTCTTT.

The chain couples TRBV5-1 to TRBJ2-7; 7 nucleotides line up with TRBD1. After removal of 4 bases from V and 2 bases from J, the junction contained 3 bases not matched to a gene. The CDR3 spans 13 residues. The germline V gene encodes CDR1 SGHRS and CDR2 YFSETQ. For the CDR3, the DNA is TGCGCCAGCAGCCGGGACAGTGCCTACGAGCAGTACTTC. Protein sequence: CASSRDSAYEQYF. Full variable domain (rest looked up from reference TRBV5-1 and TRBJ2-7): KAGVTQTPRYLIKTRGQQVTLSCSPISGHRSVSWYQQTPGQGLQFLFEYFSETQRNKGNFPGRFSGRQFSNSRSEMNVSTLELGDSALYLCASSRDSAYEQYFGPGTRLTVT.

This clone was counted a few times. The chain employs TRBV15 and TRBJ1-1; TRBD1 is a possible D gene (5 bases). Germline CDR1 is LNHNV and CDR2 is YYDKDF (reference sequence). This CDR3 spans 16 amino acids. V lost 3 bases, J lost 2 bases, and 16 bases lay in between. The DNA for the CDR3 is TGTGCCACCAGCAGGCCCCGGGGGGGGGACAACACTGAAGCTTTCTTT. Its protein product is CATSRPRGGDNTEAFF. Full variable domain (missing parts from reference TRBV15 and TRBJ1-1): DAMVIQNPRYQVTQFGKPVTLSCSQTLNHNVMYWYQQKSSQAPKLLFHYYDKDFNNEADTPDNFQSRRPNTSFCFLDIRSPGLGDTAMYLCATSRPRGGDNTEAFFGQGTRLTVV.

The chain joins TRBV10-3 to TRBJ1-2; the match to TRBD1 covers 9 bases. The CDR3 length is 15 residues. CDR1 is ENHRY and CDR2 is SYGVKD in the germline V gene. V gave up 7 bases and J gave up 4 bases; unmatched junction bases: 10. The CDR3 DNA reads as TGTGCCATCAACGGCTTGGACAGGGGAGTCTATGGCTACACCTTC. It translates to CAINGLDRGVYGYTF.

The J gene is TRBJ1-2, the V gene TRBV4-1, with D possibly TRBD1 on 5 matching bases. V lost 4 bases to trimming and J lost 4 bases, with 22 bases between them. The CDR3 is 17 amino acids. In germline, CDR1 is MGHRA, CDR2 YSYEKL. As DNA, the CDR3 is TGCGCCAGCAGCCTCAACGGACGGCAGGGAGGGAGCTATGGCTACACCTTC. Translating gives CASSLNGRQGGSYGYTF.

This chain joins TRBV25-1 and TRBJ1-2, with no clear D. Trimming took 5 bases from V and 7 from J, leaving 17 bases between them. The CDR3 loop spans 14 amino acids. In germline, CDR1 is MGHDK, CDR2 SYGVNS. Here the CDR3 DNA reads TGTGCCAGCAGTACAGCCTCAGCGGTAGGTGGCTACACCTTC. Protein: CASSTASAVGGYTF.

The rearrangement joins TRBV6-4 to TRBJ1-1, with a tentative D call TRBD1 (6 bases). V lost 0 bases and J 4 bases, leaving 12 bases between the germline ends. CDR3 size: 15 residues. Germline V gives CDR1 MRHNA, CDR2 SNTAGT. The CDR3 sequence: CASSDSPGEGTEAFF. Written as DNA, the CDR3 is TGTGCCAGCAGTGACTCACCAGGGGAGGGCACTGAAGCTTTCTTT.